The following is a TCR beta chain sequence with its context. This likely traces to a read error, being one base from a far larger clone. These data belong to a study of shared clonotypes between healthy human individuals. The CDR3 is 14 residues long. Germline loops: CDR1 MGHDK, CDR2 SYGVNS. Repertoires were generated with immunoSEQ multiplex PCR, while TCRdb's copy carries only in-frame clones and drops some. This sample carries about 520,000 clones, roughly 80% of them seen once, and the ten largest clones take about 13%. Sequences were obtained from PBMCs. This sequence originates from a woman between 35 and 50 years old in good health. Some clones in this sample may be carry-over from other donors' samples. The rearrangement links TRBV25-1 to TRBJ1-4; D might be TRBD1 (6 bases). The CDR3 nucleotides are TGTGACAGCAGTGAGACAGGAATCGGTGAAAAACTGTTTTTT. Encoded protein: CDSSETGIGEKLFF.